The source of this TCR beta chain is a study of blood T cell repertoires in COVID-19. Germline trimming cut 7 bases from V and 7 bases from J; bases unmatched to any gene: 9. CDR3 size: 13 residues. Germline V gene lookup returns CDR1 MNHEY and CDR2 SMNVEV (reference sequence). Authors' analysis steps: Reference gene primers were amplified, and this amplification served to estimate nucleated cell counts. TCRdb's copy holds only in-frame clones and misses some; the assay was immunoSEQ multiplex PCR. V and J calls and clone size are those listed in that table; D and trimming were worked out from the DNA. The table shows about 89,000 clones, with roughly 80% occurring only once. This clone was found many times.

The clonotype originates from a human donor in a cohort sampled during active COVID-19. The sample comprised peripheral blood. The rearrangement uses TRBV27 and TRBJ1-2, with 7 bases aligning to TRBD1. The CDR3 region has the DNA TGTGCCAGCAAACCGGGACAGTTATCTGGCTACACCTTC. Its translation is CASKPGQLSGYTF.